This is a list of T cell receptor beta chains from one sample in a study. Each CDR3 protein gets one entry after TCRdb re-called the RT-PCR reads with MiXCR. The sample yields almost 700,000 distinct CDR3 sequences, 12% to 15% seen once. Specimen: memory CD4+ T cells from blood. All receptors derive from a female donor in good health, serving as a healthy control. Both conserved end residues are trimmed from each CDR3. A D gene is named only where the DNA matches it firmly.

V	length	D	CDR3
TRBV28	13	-	ASSFHPRVRNEQF
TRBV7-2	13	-	ASSLAFGTSYGYT
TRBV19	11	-	ASSIHQDPSYT
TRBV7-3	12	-	ASSPGFSNTEAF
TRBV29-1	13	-	SAGFHSATNEKLF
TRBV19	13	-	ASSIQGSSYNEQF
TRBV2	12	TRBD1	ATSDRGIDQPQH
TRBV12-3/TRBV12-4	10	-	ASEDRVHGYT
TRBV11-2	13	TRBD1	ASSHPDRGTDTQY
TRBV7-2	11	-	ASSLSGGNEQY
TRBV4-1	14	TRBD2	ASSTSRLAVQETQY
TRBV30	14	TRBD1	AWTKGGTGSYNEQF
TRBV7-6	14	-	ASSLSRGIGGREAF
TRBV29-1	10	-	SVGGLNYGYT
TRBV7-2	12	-	ASSSKTGYNEQY
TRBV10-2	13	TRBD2	ASSVQAGGPETQY
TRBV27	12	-	ASSLFHRGTEAF
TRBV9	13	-	ASSVGAGVNQPQH
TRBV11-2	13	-	ASSLRQGIHSPLH
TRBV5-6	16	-	ASSLGGRGAGRDQPQH
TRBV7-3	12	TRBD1	ASSQRTGGGEQF
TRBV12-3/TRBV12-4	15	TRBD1	ASSFEGQGAGANVLT
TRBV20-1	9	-	SARDENEQY